This entry features one T cell receptor beta chain sequence. Per the original methods: Amplification of reference gene primers provided the estimated nucleated cell counts. Sequencing used immunoSEQ multiplex PCR; TCRdb keeps in-frame clones, though not all of them. The DNA was the basis for D and trimming; V, J and clone size are from that table. The profile covers a few hundred thousand clones, with 80% to 90% appearing a single time and 1.2% taken by the ten largest. This sample was taken from a study of blood T cell repertoires in COVID-19. About the study: Sites in the United States, Italy and Spain provided acute and convalescent COVID-19 samples.

Trimming removed 5 bases at V and 1 base at J, with 15 bases between. In germline, CDR1 is SGHAT, CDR2 FQNNGV. This CDR3 comprises 16 residues. V and J are TRBV11-2 and TRBJ2-1, with a tentative D call TRBD2 (6 bases). The TCR originated in a young man who had recovered from COVID-19. Sequencing was done on a sample of PBMCs or T cells enriched from blood (not recorded which). The CDR3 is CASSGLGLGSYNEQFF. CDR3 DNA: TGTGCCAGCAGCGGGCTGGGACTTGGATCCTACAATGAGCAGTTCTTC.